The rows below give T cell receptor beta chains drawn from one sample of a study of human T cells and chemical hapten exposure. TCRdb re-called the RACE reads through MiXCR, storing one row per CDR3 protein. The data show over 300,000 distinct CDR3 sequences, around 5.5% seen once. This sample comprised whole blood, obtained in connection with sensitization to the hapten diphenylcyclopropenone (DPC). The origin of the receptors is a woman between 50 and 59 years old with alopecia areata. Some clones in this sample may be carry-over from other donors' samples. The CDR3 runs from the conserved cysteine through the conserved F or W. D genes are given only for firm matches. Clone size appears in some rows only: once, few, many, or a class for an expanded clone.

-	TRBV5-5	TRBJ2-6	-	TGTGCCAGCAGCTTGGTTCTCTCTGGGGCCAACGTCCTGACTTTC	CASSLVLSGANVLTF
-	TRBV5-4	TRBJ1-2	-	TGTGCCAGCAGCTTCACAGGGTCTGACTATGGCTACACCTTC	CASSFTGSDYGYTF
few	TRBV12-3/TRBV12-4	TRBJ1-1	TRBD1	TGTGCCACATTCCGACAGGGAATGACTGAAGCTTTCTTT	CATFRQGMTEAFF
few	TRBV14	TRBJ2-1	TRBD2	TGTGCCAGCAGCCAAGGGGGACTAGCGGGAGACTCCTACAATGAGCAGTTCTTC	CASSQGGLAGDSYNEQFF
many	TRBV7-9	TRBJ2-4	TRBD1	TGTGCCAGCAGCTCTTTTGACAGGGGCGACATTCAGTACTTC	CASSSFDRGDIQYF
many	TRBV7-2	TRBJ1-1	-	TGTGCCAGCAACCAATTTGCGGGCATCACTGAAGCTTTCTTT	CASNQFAGITEAFF
many	TRBV12-3/TRBV12-4	TRBJ2-1	-	TGTGCCAGCAGCCGGGACCGCGTACTGGTCTTC	CASSRDRVLVF
few	TRBV5-8	TRBJ1-4	-	TGTGCCAGCAGCTTGAGAAGGTCTAATGAAAAACTGTTTTTT	CASSLRRSNEKLFF
-	TRBV14	TRBJ2-3	-	TGTGCCAGCAGCCAGGTTTACACAGATACGCAGTATTTT	CASSQVYTDTQYF
many	TRBV6-5	TRBJ2-1	-	TGTGCCAGCAGGGCAGGGGGGAGCAATGAGCAGTTCTTC	CASRAGGSNEQFF
few	TRBV15	TRBJ2-1	-	TGTGCCACCAGGGCAGGTCTTAGTTTCAGCTCCTACAATGAGCAGTTCTTC	CATRAGLSFSSYNEQFF
-	TRBV7-9	TRBJ2-1	-	TGTGCCAGCAGCTCACCGGCAAGGTGGGGCAATGAGCAGTTCTTC	CASSSPARWGNEQFF
many	TRBV27	TRBJ2-7	-	TGTGCCAGCAGTTTATCAGGGCTAAACTACGAGCAGTACTTC	CASSLSGLNYEQYF
few	TRBV27	TRBJ2-1	-	TGTGCCAGCAGTTTATTCGGCACCAACAATGAGCAGTTCTTC	CASSLFGTNNEQFF
-	TRBV6-2/TRBV6-3	TRBJ1-1	-	TGTGCCAGTTTAACAGATGAGAACACTGAAGCTTTCTTT	CASLTDENTEAFF
-	TRBV27	TRBJ2-5	-	TGTGCCAGCAGTTTAAGGGCGGGGCAAGAGACCCAGTACTTC	CASSLRAGQETQYF
-	TRBV6-5	TRBJ2-1	-	TGTGCCAGCAGTTCCGGTCCCAGGGGGGTACTATCCAATGAGCAGTTCTTC	CASSSGPRGVLSNEQFF
many	TRBV7-9	TRBJ1-1	-	TGTGCCAGCCAACAGGGCAACACTGAAGCTTTCTTT	CASQQGNTEAFF
many	TRBV7-2	TRBJ1-2	-	TGTGCCACCCGGGGGAGTCTCGCTTTCGGCTACACCTTC	CATRGSLAFGYTF
-	TRBV14	TRBJ1-2	TRBD1	TGTGCCAGCAGCCAAGATCCCTGGACAGGAGGCTATGGCTACACCTTC	CASSQDPWTGGYGYTF